This TCR beta chain was recovered during a study of PD-1 blockade in classical Hodgkin lymphoma. Regarding the study as a whole: Individuals who commenced nivolumab within less than 1 year of ASCT were excluded. Complete responders possessed baseline diversity comparable to newly diagnosed patients.

Some clones are missing from TCRdb's copy, which holds only in-frame ones; the method was immunoSEQ multiplex PCR. Of some 10,000 clones in the sample, about 80% are singletons; the top ten hold roughly 33%. Brentuximab vedotin exposure varied, and every patient relapsed after autologous stem cell transplantation. On this clone: Its cognate antigen is unknown.

In germline, CDR1 is LNHDA, CDR2 SQIVND (reference sequence). The CDR3 spans 15 residues. V trimming: 5 bases; J trimming: 4 bases; junction bases outside the gene matches: 9. The specimen was peripheral blood mononuclear cells (PBMCs), collected before the second cycle of nivolumab. This sequence joins TRBV19 and TRBJ1-1, with 8 bases lining up with TRBD1. This TCR derives from a human donor with classical Hodgkin lymphoma. As DNA, the CDR3 is TGTGCCAGTAGTCTCCTGACAGGGGAAGGCACTGAAGCTTTCTTT. Protein sequence: CASSLLTGEGTEAFF.